The T cell receptor (beta chain) described here comes from a study of T cell clusters in autoimmune cytopenias. Study-level findings and limits: Primary autoimmune cytopenia patients seemingly lacked the physiological T cell clusters found in healthy donors. The cluster-lack signature was not seen for secondary cytopenia versus chronic lymphocytic leukemia. The T cell clusters were defined only in silico, without experimental functional validation.

TRB amplification used approximately 270 ng of peripheral blood genomic DNA. On this clonotype itself: Its antigen remains unidentified.

The CDR3 consists of 15 residues. CDR1 and CDR2 (germline): SGHNT, YYREEE (reference sequence). TRB rearrangements were amplified by touch-down multiplex PCR with mixed TRB-A/B primers. TCRdb processed the multiplex PCR reads again and assigns one entry to each CDR3 protein, with no DNA. This table holds about 8,200 distinct CDR3 sequences. Sequenced input: peripheral blood. The TCR originated in a human donor with an autoimmune cytopenia or autoimmune hepatitis (not recorded which). The chain joins TRBV5-4 to TRBJ2-7; TCRdb indicates TRBD2, and absent DNA this call remains unverified. CDR3 region: CASSRGEGRDGEQYF. The full variable domain, with the rest looked up from reference TRBV5-4 and TRBJ2-7, is ETGVTQSPTHLIKTRGQQVTLRCSSQSGHNTVSWYQQALGQGPQFIFQYYREEENGRGNFPPRFSGLQFPNYSSELNVNALELDDSALYLCASSRGEGRDGEQYFGPGTRLTVT.